This passage covers 17 T cell receptor beta chains from one sample sequenced in a study of shared clonotypes between healthy human individuals. Some clones are missing from TCRdb's copy, which holds only in-frame ones; the method was immunoSEQ multiplex PCR. The data show about 1 million clones, roughly 75% seen once. The material sequenced was memory CD4+ T cells sorted from blood. Noted subset: CD45RA-negative fraction. The source is a man aged 18 to 35 in good health.

J is TRBJ1-4 and V is TRBV7-8, with D possibly TRBD1 on 6 matching bases. CDR1 is SGHVS, CDR2 FQNEAQ, per germline. This CDR3 is 15 amino acids long. V was pared by 0 bases and J by 8 bases, with 13 bases between. The CDR3 region is CASSLAPQGSEKLFF. As DNA, the CDR3 is TGTGCCAGCAGCTTAGCGCCACAGGGAAGCGAAAAACTGTTTTTT. Full variable domain (missing parts from reference TRBV7-8 and TRBJ1-4): GAGVSQSPRYKVAKRGQDVALRCDPISGHVSLFWYQQALGQGPEFLTYFQNEAQLDKSGLPSDRFFAERPEGSVSTLKIQRTQQEDSAVYLCASSLAPQGSEKLFFGSGTQLSVL.

This clone was observed a single time. The V and J genes are TRBV6-5 and TRBJ1-1; D not certain. CDR1 is MNHEY and CDR2 is SVGAGI in the germline V gene. This CDR3 is built from 14 residues. V was pared by 6 bases and J by 1 base, with 12 bases between. The CDR3 here is CASSLAQPNTEAFF. The CDR3 bases are TGTGCCAGCAGCCTTGCCCAGCCGAACACTGAAGCTTTCTTT.

The V gene is TRBV28, the J gene TRBJ1-1; D not certain. Germline V lookup: CDR1 MDHEN, CDR2 SYDVKM. V lost 5 bases to trimming and J lost 3 bases, with 7 bases between them. The CDR3 spans 12 residues. The CDR3, as DNA: TGTGCCAGCAGTACCCGGGACACTGAAGCTTTCTTT. The encoded protein is CASSTRDTEAFF.

The chain uses TRBV7-8 and TRBJ2-1, with TRBD2 matching 10 bases. The CDR3 covers 17 residues. Trimming at V came to 5 bases and at J to 7 bases, leaving 14 bases not matched to a gene. Germline V gene data show CDR1 as SGHVS and CDR2 as FQNEAQ. This CDR3 reads CASSPRQRTSGINEQFF. The CDR3 nucleotides are TGTGCCAGCAGCCCGCGACAAAGGACTAGCGGTATTAATGAGCAGTTCTTC. Full variable domain (missing parts from reference TRBV7-8 and TRBJ2-1): GAGVSQSPRYKVAKRGQDVALRCDPISGHVSLFWYQQALGQGPEFLTYFQNEAQLDKSGLPSDRFFAERPEGSVSTLKIQRTQQEDSAVYLCASSPRQRTSGINEQFFGPGTRLTVL.

The CDR3 here is CASSSRRVGDEQYF. Here the CDR3 DNA reads TGTGCCAGCAGCTCCAGGCGGGTGGGGGACGAGCAGTACTTC. The chain links TRBV5-4 to TRBJ2-7; D is perhaps TRBD1 or TRBD2 (5 bases each). This CDR3 is built from 14 residues. Germline lookup yields CDR1 SGHNT and CDR2 YYREEE (reference sequence). The ends were cut back, 3 bases at V and 5 bases at J, with 15 bases in the middle.

The CDR3 sequence: CASGLGGDYEQYF. DNA of the CDR3: TGTGCTAGTGGTTTGGGGGGCGATTACGAGCAGTACTTC. V gene TRBV12-5 combines with J gene TRBJ2-7; a possible D gene is TRBD1 (5 bases). Germline V gives CDR1 LGHNT, CDR2 FRNRAP. Trimming took 1 base from V and 4 from J, leaving 8 bases between them. There are 13 residues in the CDR3.

The chain recombines TRBV10-3 with TRBJ2-2; D is ambiguous. CDR1 and CDR2 (germline): ENHRY, SYGVKD. Trimming left V 5 bases short and J 1 base short, with 8 bases between. The CDR3 is 14 residues long. The CDR3 reads CAISLAGNTGELFF. For the CDR3, the DNA is TGTGCCATCAGTTTAGCAGGGAACACCGGGGAGCTGTTTTTT.

The chain couples TRBV9 to TRBJ2-7; TRBD2 matches at 9 bases. V was pared by 0 bases and J by 6 bases, with 10 bases of the junction left unmatched. Germline V gene lookup returns CDR1 SGDLS and CDR2 YYNGEE. This CDR3 region has 16 residues. CDR3 sequence reads: CASSVDGASGTGEQYF. The CDR3 nucleotides read TGTGCCAGCAGCGTAGATGGGGCTAGCGGGACGGGCGAGCAGTACTTC.

The chain carries TRBV14 and TRBJ2-7; 8 bases are shared with TRBD2. Germline V CDR1 and CDR2: SGHDN, FVKESK. This CDR3 comprises 15 residues. The J segment lost 0 bases and the V segment lost 5 bases, leaving 6 bases of the junction unmatched. Here the CDR3 reads CASSNSGGYSYEQYF. The CDR3 DNA sequence: TGTGCCAGCAGCAACAGCGGGGGCTACTCCTACGAGCAGTACTTC.

The CDR3 sequence is CASSLVGGTNEKLFF. CDR3 coding DNA: TGTGCCAGCAGCTTGGTAGGGGGAACTAATGAAAAACTGTTTTTT. This sequence joins TRBV5-4 and TRBJ1-4; TRBD1 might be the D (6 bases). This CDR3 is built from 15 residues. Germline assignment: CDR1 SGHNT and CDR2 YYREEE (reference sequence). V was pared by 0 bases and J by 1 base, with 7 bases between.

V usage is TRBV10-2 and J usage is TRBJ1-1, with D perhaps matching TRBD1 (5 bases). Germline assignment: CDR1 WSHSY and CDR2 SAAADI. The CDR3 length is 17 residues. V was trimmed by 6 bases and J by 1 base, leaving 21 bases between them. The CDR3 DNA is TGCGCCAGCAGCGGCATCCCCAGGGATTTGTGGAACACTGAAGCTTTCTTT. This encodes CASSGIPRDLWNTEAFF.

The genes are TRBV5-1 and TRBJ1-3; D ambiguous. Germline CDR1 and CDR2: SGHRS and YFSETQ. Trimming took 4 bases from V and 2 from J, leaving 10 bases between them. The CDR3 has 14 amino acids. The CDR3: CASSRDKAGNTIYF. The CDR3, as DNA: TGCGCCAGCAGCCGCGACAAGGCTGGAAACACCATATATTTT.

DNA of the CDR3: TGCAGTGCCGCGAGGTCCCCCAACGAGTTCTTC. This sequence encodes CSAARSPNEFF. V gene TRBV20-1 combines with J gene TRBJ2-1; D remains unclear. Trimming left V 6 bases short and J 14 bases short, with 17 bases between. Looked up from germline, CDR1 is DFQATT and CDR2 is SNEGSKA (reference sequence). CDR3 length equals 11 residues.

This clone has a single count. V gene TRBV7-2 combines with J gene TRBJ2-1; D remains unclear. The germline CDR1 and CDR2 sequences are SGHTA and FQGNSA. V gave up 6 bases and J gave up 6 bases, with 12 bases separating them. This CDR3 has 13 amino acids. The CDR3 loop is CASRRIASNEQFF. The CDR3 DNA follows: TGTGCCAGCAGGCGAATTGCCTCCAATGAGCAGTTCTTC.

The chain is built from TRBV28 and TRBJ2-3; D perhaps matches TRBD1 (6 bases). The CDR3 is 14 amino acids. Germline V gene data show CDR1 as MDHEN and CDR2 as SYDVKM. The germline V and J ends were trimmed by 6 bases and 0 bases, with 10 bases remaining between them. CDR3 loop: CASRGAESTDTQYF. The CDR3 DNA follows: TGTGCCAGCAGGGGGGCTGAGAGCACAGATACGCAGTATTTT.

The V gene is TRBV7-2, the J gene TRBJ1-2, with 8 bases identical to TRBD1. The CDR3 contains 15 residues. Germline V lookup: CDR1 SGHTA, CDR2 FQGNSA. Trimming took 3 bases from V and 4 from J; bases not matched to a gene: 7. In nucleotides, the CDR3 is TGTGCCAGCAGCTTGATGACAGGGGTCGCCTATGGCTACACCTTC. It yields the protein CASSLMTGVAYGYTF.

CDR3 sequence: CASSTRLAHDEQFF. The CDR3 coding sequence is TGTGCCAGTAGTACACGTCTAGCCCACGATGAGCAGTTCTTC. The rearrangement uses TRBV19 and TRBJ2-1, with D tentatively TRBD2 (5 bases). Germline CDR1 is LNHDA and CDR2 is SQIVND (reference sequence). V lost 4 bases and J 8 bases, leaving 15 bases between the germline ends. CDR3 size: 14 residues.